The present T cell receptor (beta chain) was sequenced within a study of HIV-infected patients and healthy controls (dated 2014 in TCRdb). Looking at the study overall: The question the study tested was whether immune perturbation and reconstitution could be captured by deep TCR repertoire sequencing of small blood samples from HIV patients.

Since whole blood was used without any cell fractionation, the repertoire reflected all peripheral T cells in unsorted form. Ten uninfected healthy donors were sampled as controls, and two fifths of these ten donors were sampled twice about 3 months apart. A roughly 2.5 ml sample of peripheral blood was drawn into Tempus tubes for RNA extraction. The TURBO-DNase kit was used to remove leftover genomic DNA, and GLOBINclear was used to deplete globin mRNA. Per the germline V gene, LGHNA is the CDR1 and YSLEER is the CDR2. Trimming leaves V shorter by 4 bases and J shorter by 5 bases, with the junction holding 9 bases beyond the gene matches. From the cysteine through the phenylalanine, the CDR3 covers 16 amino acids. This entry keeps only the CDR3 DNA: 48 bases, framed from base 1. What the work shows at the level of the full study, not this receptor alone: MAIT cell alpha-chain CDR3s were found at high frequency in healthy controls but were severely depleted in HIV+ repertoires. By Jaccard index and by the count of highly shared sequences, healthy controls shared more CDR3s between individuals than HIV+ patients did. In size-matched repertoire data, the apparent post-therapy recovery of the Gini index in HIV-infected patients was not replicated. The study cohorts differed slightly in age and sex profile, but those differences did not account for the observed differences in diversity. The study did not determine donor HLA types. HIV-associated CDR3s exhibited a significant reduction in frequency during therapy, whereas CMV-associated CDR3s exhibited no significant change, although the majority increased in frequency. Pairing of alpha and beta chains was not determined in the samples. Sequencing depth was restricted by the use of whole blood, which also prevented the dynamics of distinct T-cell subpopulations from being separated. Eight alpha and eight beta V genes showed significantly different mean usage between HIV-infected patients and controls. Rare events from HIV-infected data received too much weight under size-matching, and comparisons were complicated by unequal numbers of distinct sequences between patients and controls. Processing included only sixteen HIV-infected individuals, and this was regarded by the authors as a major limit on how widely the findings apply. HIV-infected repertoires showed significantly elevated mean Gini indices relative to controls, which possibly reflects oligoclonality. Healthy control repertoires showed roughly threefold more distinct CDR3s and higher Shannon diversity than untreated HIV+ repertoires.

This clonotype has ten or more counts. Its antigen has not been determined. Per-nucleotide qualities are absent, and no much larger clonotype sits a single base away. 400 to 650 ng RNA was reverse transcribed with SuperScript III using primers against the alpha and beta constant regions. Separate libraries for the alpha and beta chains were generated through chain-specific third strand synthesis that incorporated multiplexing indices. To avoid primer bias, the protocol used one single primer pair to amplify every rearrangement within a chain, and the protocol also attached molecular barcodes to each cDNA molecule. T4 RNA Ligase 1 joined purified cDNA to a 5' RACE adapter that carried a random hexamer and the SP2 sequencing primer site. Second strand synthesis was primed from the SP2 site with Phusion polymerase, using slow temperature ramps to favor optimal annealing. Joined together, two random hexamer sequences that had both been added before amplification formed the 12-nucleotide barcode of each molecule. A brief initial PCR introduced P5 and P7 adapter elements together with a second index, and a 23-cycle amplification PCR using P5s and P7 primers was subsequently performed. In total the libraries went through 25 to 30 PCR cycles, after which the libraries were quantified on a Qubit, sized on a Bioanalyzer, and diluted to approximately 4.2 nM. Sequencing of the normalized libraries was done on an Illumina MiSeq using 2 x 250 paired-end kits. Reverse transcription reactions underwent purification over MinElute columns, with elution into around 9.9 ul Tris-Cl. A 1:1 ratio of AMPure XP beads was used to clean the adapter ligations after they had run for about 25 hours at 16 degrees C. In the authors' own workflow: Demultiplexed FASTQ files were processed with a modified Decombinator by which V, J, insert and barcode information was output. Sequences that shared a barcode but differed from the dominant sequence were discarded as errors, and original cDNA molecules were estimated by counting barcodes clustered at Levenshtein distance 3. Downstream analyses used R packages ineq, vegan, igraph and RCytoscape, with IMGT nomenclature and CDR3 definitions. V gene usage was computed over distinct sequences, each TCR counted once to avoid skew from clonal expansion. Similarity networks connected unique CDR3 amino acid sequences within a donor whenever two sequences differed by a single Levenshtein edit. The authors compiled published HIV-specific CDR3s (around 90 alpha, more than 650 beta) and CMV-specific CDR3s (about 14 alpha, a few hundred beta) and searched for them in the repertoires. Random subsampling to size-matched repertoires showed patients' decreased diversity was not caused by their lower sequence numbers. The public reads were quality trimmed at Q25 with fastp and then assembled into clones with MiXCR by TCRdb, keeping productive beta chains. Entries are consolidated by CDR3 protein sequence, retaining the most common genes and DNA. The V and J calls, along with clone size, are taken from TCRdb and not from the paper's own processing. This sample has some 17,000 distinct CDR3 sequences in its table, and 9% to 9.5% of those were observed once. The ten largest clones represent 5.1% of the sample.

The sequence came from an adult in good health. The sequenced sample consisted of blood. Recombination joined TRBV4-3 with TRBJ2-1; 9 nucleotides in the junction match TRBD2. This receptor carries the CDR3 CASSRDLAGRDNEQFF. The nucleotide sequence is TGCGCCAGCAGCCGCGATCTAGCGGGACGCGACAATGAGCAGTTCTTC.